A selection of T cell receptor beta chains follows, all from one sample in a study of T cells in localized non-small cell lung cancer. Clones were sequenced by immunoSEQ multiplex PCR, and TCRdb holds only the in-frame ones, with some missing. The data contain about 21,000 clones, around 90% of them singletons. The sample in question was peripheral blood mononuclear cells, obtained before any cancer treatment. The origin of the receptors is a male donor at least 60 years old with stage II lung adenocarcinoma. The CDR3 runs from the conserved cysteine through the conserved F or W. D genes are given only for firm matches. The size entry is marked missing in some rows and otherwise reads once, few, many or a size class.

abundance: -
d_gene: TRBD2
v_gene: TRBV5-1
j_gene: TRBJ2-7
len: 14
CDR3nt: TGCGCCAGCAGGGCGCGGGAGGGTCGCTGGGAGCAGTACTTC
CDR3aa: CASRAREGRWEQYF

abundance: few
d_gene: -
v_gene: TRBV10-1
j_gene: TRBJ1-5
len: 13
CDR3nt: TGCGCCAGCATTCGGGACCGCAATCAGCCCCAGCATTTT
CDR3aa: CASIRDRNQPQHF

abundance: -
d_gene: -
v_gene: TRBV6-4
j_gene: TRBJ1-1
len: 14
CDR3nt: TGTGCCAGCAGTGAGAGGGGTTTTAGCACTGAAGCTTTCTTT
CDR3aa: CASSERGFSTEAFF

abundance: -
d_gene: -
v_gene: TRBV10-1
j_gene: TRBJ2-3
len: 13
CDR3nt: TGCGCCAGCAGTGAGTCGAAACATGATACGCAGTATTTT
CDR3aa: CASSESKHDTQYF

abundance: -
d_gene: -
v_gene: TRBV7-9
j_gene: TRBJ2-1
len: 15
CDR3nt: TGTGCCAGCAGCTTAGGAGTCACCTCCTACAATGAGCAGTTCTTC
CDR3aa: CASSLGVTSYNEQFF

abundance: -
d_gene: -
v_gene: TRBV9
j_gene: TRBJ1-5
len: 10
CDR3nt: TGTGCCAGCGAAAGGAGGGCCCAGCATTTT
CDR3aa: CASERRAQHF

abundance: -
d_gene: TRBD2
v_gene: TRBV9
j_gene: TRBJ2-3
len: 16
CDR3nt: TGTGCCAGCAGCTTATTAACCGGGGGGGTAACAGATACGCAGTATTTT
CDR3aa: CASSLLTGGVTDTQYF

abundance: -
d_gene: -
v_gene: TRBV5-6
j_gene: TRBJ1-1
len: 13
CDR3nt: TGTGCCAGCAGACAGGGAGGGGAAACTGAAGCTTTCTTT
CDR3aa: CASRQGGETEAFF

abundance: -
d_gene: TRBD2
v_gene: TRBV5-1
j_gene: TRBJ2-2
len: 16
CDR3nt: TGCGCCAGCAGCTTGGCACTAGCGGGAGGCACCGGGGAGCTGTTTTTT
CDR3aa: CASSLALAGGTGELFF

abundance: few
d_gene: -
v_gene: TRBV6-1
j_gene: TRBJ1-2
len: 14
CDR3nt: TGTGCCAGCAGTGAGGGCAGGGGCTTCTATGGCTACACCTTC
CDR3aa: CASSEGRGFYGYTF

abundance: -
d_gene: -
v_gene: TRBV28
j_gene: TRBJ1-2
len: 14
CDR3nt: TGTGCCAGCAGTTGGGCGGGATCCCTCTATGGCTACACCTTC
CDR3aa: CASSWAGSLYGYTF